The 6 T cell receptor beta chains reported below all come from one sample, sequenced in a study of T cell repertoires in cytomegalovirus infection. TCRdb fed the reads into MiXCR, producing one record per CDR3 protein. This table holds around 430,000 distinct CDR3 sequences, about 42% found once. Their antigens remain unidentified. Material: cultured PBMCs, obtained from culture after CMV antigen stimulation. The source of these receptors is a human donor in good health (CMV status not recorded). Some clones in this sample may be carry-over from other donors' samples.

This clonotype was detected only a few times. The chain combines TRBV7-2 with TRBJ2-5; possible D gene TRBD2, 5 bases. V lost 5 bases and J 2 bases, leaving 18 bases between the germline ends. The CDR3 sequence is 16 residues long. Germline-derived CDR1 and CDR2 are SGHTA and FQGNSA. DNA for the CDR3: TGTGCCAGCAGCGGCAGCTCTAGCCCCCGGCAAGAGACCCAGTACTTC. It encodes CASSGSSSPRQETQYF.

This clonotype has a handful of counts. The genes are TRBV12-3 or TRBV12-4 and TRBJ1-6, with D unresolved. Deletions cut 6 bases from V and 10 bases from J, with 16 bases between. This CDR3 region has 14 residues. CDR3 protein: CASSPTSLPSPLHF. Here the CDR3 DNA reads TGTGCCAGCAGCCCTACTTCTCTGCCCTCACCCCTCCACTTT.

This rearrangement joins TRBV7-9 to TRBJ2-1; D is possibly TRBD2 (5 bases). Between the trimmed V and J ends, which lost 10 bases and 4 bases, there was a span of 11 bases. CDR1 and CDR2 (germline): SEHNR, FQNEAQ (reference sequence). The CDR3 is made up of 12 amino acids. For the CDR3, the DNA is TGTGCCACCTCCGGGATATACAATGAGCAGTTCTTC. This sequence encodes CATSGIYNEQFF.

This clonotype has just a few counts. The V call is TRBV28, the J call TRBJ1-5, with D unresolved. The CDR3 extends over 15 amino acids. Germline V gene sequence: CDR1 MDHEN, CDR2 SYDVKM. V was cut by 3 bases and J by 1 base, with 10 bases left in between. CDR3 nucleotides: TGTGCCAGCAGTTTTACAGAAGTGAGCAATCAGCCCCAGCATTTT. Its protein product is CASSFTEVSNQPQHF.

This chain links TRBV4-1 with TRBJ2-2, with D perhaps TRBD2 (5 bases). This CDR3 is 17 amino acids long. Trimming left V 3 bases short and J 4 bases short, with 18 bases between. Germline V gives CDR1 MGHRA, CDR2 YSYEKL. CDR3 nucleotides: TGCGCCAGCAGCCAGGAGGTTTTAGGGCCTCTCACCGGGGAGCTGTTTTTT. As protein: CASSQEVLGPLTGELFF.

The chain employs TRBV7-9 and TRBJ2-5; D might be TRBD2 (5 bases). Looked up from germline, CDR1 is SEHNR and CDR2 is FQNEAQ (reference sequence). The CDR3 is 13 residues long. The ends were cut back, 8 bases at V and 4 bases at J, with 14 bases in the middle. The CDR3 DNA follows: TGTGCCAGCGGAACGGGAAGGGTAGAGACCCAGTACTTC. Its translation: CASGTGRVETQYF.